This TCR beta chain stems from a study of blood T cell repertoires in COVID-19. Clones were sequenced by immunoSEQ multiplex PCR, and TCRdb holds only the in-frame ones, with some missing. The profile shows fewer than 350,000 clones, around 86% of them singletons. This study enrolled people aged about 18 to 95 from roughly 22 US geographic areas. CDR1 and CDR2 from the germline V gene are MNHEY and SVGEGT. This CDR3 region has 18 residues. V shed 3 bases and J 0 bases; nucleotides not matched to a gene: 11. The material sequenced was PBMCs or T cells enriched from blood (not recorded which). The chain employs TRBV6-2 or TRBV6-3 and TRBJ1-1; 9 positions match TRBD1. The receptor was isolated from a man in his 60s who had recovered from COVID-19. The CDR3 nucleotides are TGTGCCAGCAGTTATAGGACAGGGGATGGGATGATGAACACTGAAGCTTTCTTT. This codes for CASSYRTGDGMMNTEAFF.